This is a list of T cell receptor beta chains from one sample in a study of post-analysis software for immune sequencing data. TCRdb processed the PCR reads anew with MiXCR; each CDR3 protein has one entry. This table holds some 190,000 distinct CDR3 sequences, about 30% found once. Input material: blood. These receptors all stem from a girl aged 2-17 years with multiple sclerosis. Both conserved end residues are part of each CDR3. The D gene is left open where the match is weak. Part of the rows lack a size; the others show once, few, many or a class for expanded clones.

v_call	d_call	clone_size	j_call	cdr3_aa	cdr3_nt
TRBV3-1	TRBD1	.	TRBJ2-7	CASSQDSGTGIEEQYF	TGTGCCAGCAGCCAAGATTCGGGGACAGGGATTGAAGAGCAGTACTTC
TRBV7-9	.	many	TRBJ2-7	CASSPAEYEQYF	TGTGCCAGCAGCCCCGCTGAATACGAGCAGTACTTC
TRBV12-5	.	.	TRBJ2-5	CVSGRGDGGQETQYF	TGTGTTAGTGGCCGGGGCGACGGGGGTCAAGAGACCCAGTACTTC
TRBV7-2	.	few	TRBJ1-1	CASSLASGGTEAFF	TGTGCCAGCAGCTTAGCGTCGGGAGGCACTGAAGCTTTCTTT
TRBV10-3	.	many	TRBJ1-2	CAISEGADGYTF	TGTGCCATCAGTGAAGGGGCTGATGGCTACACCTTC
TRBV6-2/TRBV6-3	.	many	TRBJ1-1	CASSPAMELRTEAFF	TGTGCCAGCAGTCCGGCCATGGAGTTGAGGACTGAAGCTTTCTTT
TRBV5-1	TRBD1	few	TRBJ1-2	CASSRDRGQDGYTF	TGCGCCAGCAGCCGGGACAGGGGGCAGGATGGCTACACCTTC
TRBV5-1	TRBD1	.	TRBJ1-6	CASSLAGTGVSPLHF	TGCGCCAGCAGCTTGGCCGGGACAGGGGTATCACCCCTCCACTTT
TRBV4-2	.	few	TRBJ1-5	CASSQDRGPYSNQPQHF	TGTGCCAGCAGCCAAGATCGGGGGCCTTATAGCAATCAGCCCCAGCATTTT
TRBV6-2/TRBV6-3	.	few	TRBJ1-2	CASSYRFGGYTF	TGTGCCAGCAGTTACAGGTTTGGTGGCTACACCTTC
TRBV3-1	.	.	TRBJ2-4	CASSRLGPQNIQYF	TGTGCCAGCAGCCGTTTGGGACCGCAAAACATTCAGTACTTC
TRBV7-2	TRBD2	many	TRBJ2-4	CASSLATSGRGHAKNIQYF	TGTGCCAGCAGCTTAGCGACTAGCGGGAGAGGTCATGCCAAAAACATTCAGTACTTC
TRBV29-1	.	many	TRBJ1-2	CSVLDTSYGYTF	TGCAGCGTTCTGGACACCTCTTACGGCTACACCTTC
TRBV5-1	.	many	TRBJ2-1	CASSPWDNYNEQFF	TGCGCCAGCAGCCCGTGGGACAACTACAATGAGCAGTTCTTC
TRBV18	.	.	TRBJ1-4	CASSPPEGKLFF	TGTGCCAGCTCACCCCCTGAGGGAAAACTGTTTTTT
TRBV29-1	TRBD2	many	TRBJ2-1	CSGRGGGNEQFF	TGCAGCGGCCGGGGGGGTGGCAATGAGCAGTTCTTC
TRBV28	.	.	TRBJ2-7	CASTLPRPIEGSSYEQYF	TGTGCCAGCACTCTACCCAGACCTATTGAAGGTTCGTCGTACGAGCAGTACTTC
TRBV7-8	.	once	TRBJ1-4	CASSRTLTGGIEELFF	TGTGCCAGCAGCCGAACTCTTACGGGAGGGATCGAAGAACTGTTTTTT
TRBV10-3	TRBD2	.	TRBJ2-3	CAISLKTSGGAGSADTQYF	TGTGCCATCAGTCTGAAGACTAGCGGGGGGGCTGGTAGCGCAGATACGCAGTATTTT
TRBV7-9	.	few	TRBJ2-3	CASSLAGTRTDTQYF	TGTGCCAGCAGCTTAGCCGGGACACGCACAGATACGCAGTATTTT
TRBV3-1	.	.	TRBJ2-7	CASSSETYNEQYF	TGTGCCAGCAGCTCAGAAACCTACAATGAGCAGTACTTC
TRBV24-1	.	few	TRBJ1-5	CATSETGLNQPQHF	TGTGCCACCAGTGAGACAGGCCTCAATCAGCCCCAGCATTTT
TRBV12-5	TRBD1	few	TRBJ1-5	CASGSTIRQGGSNQPQHF	TGTGCTAGTGGTTCGACAATTAGACAGGGGGGCAGCAATCAGCCCCAGCATTTT
TRBV20-1	TRBD2	many	TRBJ2-7	CSAPMLAGGSYEQYF	TGCAGTGCTCCCATGCTAGCGGGAGGATCGTACGAGCAGTACTTC
TRBV5-1	.	many	TRBJ2-4	CASKDSGVAKNIQYF	TGCGCCAGTAAAGACTCAGGAGTAGCCAAAAACATTCAGTACTTC
TRBV11-2	.	few	TRBJ2-5	CASSFTQGLETQYF	TGTGCCAGCAGCTTTACGCAGGGGTTGGAGACCCAGTACTTC
TRBV28	.	.	TRBJ1-1	CASSTAGVNTEAFF	TGTGCCAGCAGCACCGCGGGAGTGAACACTGAAGCTTTCTTT
TRBV6-2/TRBV6-3	TRBD2	few	TRBJ2-7	CASSYQGGRIHEQYF	TGTGCCAGCAGTTACCAGGGAGGGAGGATCCACGAGCAGTACTTC
TRBV27	.	.	TRBJ2-3	CASGRVADTQYF	TGTGCCAGCGGCAGAGTTGCAGATACGCAGTATTTT
TRBV6-1	.	many	TRBJ1-2	CASSEIGQGNYGYTF	TGTGCCAGCAGTGAAATTGGGCAGGGGAACTATGGCTACACCTTC
TRBV2	.	.	TRBJ2-4	CASSFDPAKNIQYF	TGTGCCAGCAGCTTCGATCCGGCCAAAAACATTCAGTACTTC
TRBV7-2	.	few	TRBJ1-1	CASSPGSINTEAFF	TGTGCCAGCAGCCCCGGCTCCATTAACACTGAAGCTTTCTTT
TRBV12-3/TRBV12-4	.	few	TRBJ1-5	CASSLPQGGNQPQHF	TGTGCCAGCAGTTTACCACAGGGTGGGAATCAGCCCCAGCATTTT
TRBV12-3/TRBV12-4	TRBD2	few	TRBJ2-7	CASSSVTSGSYEQYF	TGTGCCAGCAGTTCAGTGACTAGCGGCTCCTACGAGCAGTACTTC
TRBV11-1	.	few	TRBJ1-1	CASSLGLWGDTEAFF	TGTGCCAGCAGCTTAGGTCTTTGGGGCGACACTGAAGCTTTCTTT
TRBV19	.	.	TRBJ1-5	CASRDRQNSVSNQPQHF	TGTGCCAGTAGGGACAGACAGAATTCTGTAAGCAATCAGCCCCAGCATTTT
TRBV29-1	.	few	TRBJ1-2	CSVEGRDLMYGYTF	TGCAGCGTTGAAGGGAGGGATTTGATGTATGGCTACACCTTC
TRBV5-6	.	many	TRBJ1-4	CASSSTLQGNEKLFF	TGTGCCAGCAGTTCAACACTACAGGGAAATGAAAAACTGTTTTTT
TRBV4-1	.	many	TRBJ2-7	CASSGVSYEQYF	TGCGCCAGCAGCGGCGTTTCCTACGAGCAGTACTTC
TRBV25-1	.	.	TRBJ1-4	CASSGSGKRANEKLFF	TGTGCCAGCAGTGGGTCCGGGAAGCGGGCTAATGAAAAACTGTTTTTT
TRBV7-2	.	many	TRBJ2-3	CASSQASGHPDTQYF	TGTGCCAGCAGCCAGGCGTCAGGGCACCCAGATACGCAGTATTTT
TRBV27	TRBD1	many	TRBJ2-5	CASRTGATRRETQYF	TGTGCCAGCCGGACAGGAGCCACAAGGAGGGAGACCCAGTACTTC
TRBV29-1	TRBD1	few	TRBJ1-2	CSVGQGGSYGYTF	TGCAGCGTCGGACAGGGAGGGAGCTATGGCTACACCTTC
TRBV7-6	TRBD2	.	TRBJ2-3	CASSPSWRSGASGMADTQYF	TGTGCCAGCAGCCCCAGTTGGAGATCGGGGGCTAGCGGGATGGCAGATACGCAGTATTTT
TRBV2	.	.	TRBJ2-3	CAILGVSTDTQYF	TGTGCCATCTTGGGTGTGAGCACAGATACGCAGTATTTT
TRBV20-1	.	few	TRBJ2-5	CSAGESQETQYF	TGCAGTGCTGGGGAGAGCCAAGAGACCCAGTACTTC
TRBV30	TRBD2	.	TRBJ2-5	CAWRGLVVGETQYF	TGTGCCTGGAGGGGACTAGTGGTAGGAGAGACCCAGTACTTC
TRBV7-9	.	.	TRBJ2-3	CASSQGGSADTQYF	TGTGCCAGCAGCCAAGGTGGGAGCGCAGATACGCAGTATTTT
TRBV14	TRBD1	few	TRBJ1-1	CASSLYGQGNPEAFF	TGTGCCAGCAGCCTATATGGACAGGGAAATCCTGAAGCTTTCTTT
TRBV4-1	.	few	TRBJ2-3	CASSQELAPRDTQYF	TGCGCCAGCAGCCAAGAGCTGGCACCAAGGGATACGCAGTATTTT
TRBV27	.	few	TRBJ2-1	CASSLISVHNEQFF	TGTGCCAGCAGTTTAATTAGCGTCCACAATGAGCAGTTCTTC
TRBV20-1	.	many	TRBJ2-3	CSARDWGREADTQYF	TGCAGTGCTAGAGATTGGGGCAGGGAGGCAGATACGCAGTATTTT
TRBV2	TRBD1	few	TRBJ1-5	CASSYRGLNQPQHF	TGTGCCAGCAGTTACAGGGGTCTAAATCAGCCCCAGCATTTT
TRBV4-3	TRBD2	few	TRBJ2-3	CASSREAGGVRDTQYF	TGCGCCAGCAGCCGAGAAGCGGGGGGCGTCAGAGATACGCAGTATTTT
TRBV12-3/TRBV12-4	TRBD2	many	TRBJ2-7	CASSTPSGFSYEQYF	TGTGCCAGCAGTACCCCTAGCGGGTTCTCCTACGAGCAGTACTTC
TRBV18	.	.	TRBJ1-6	CASSPVLARDFNSPLHF	TGTGCCAGCTCACCCGTCCTGGCACGGGACTTTAATTCACCCCTCCACTTT